This T cell receptor beta chain came from a study of blood T cell repertoires in COVID-19. Turning to the study itself: Sample material is recorded as cDNA or gDNA derived from T cells, B-cell-depleted T cells, or PBMCs.

CDR3 length: 13 residues. The V and J ends lost 3 bases and 6 bases respectively, with 9 bases between them. The germline gives CDR1 MNHNS, CDR2 SASEGT. The protocol was immunoSEQ multiplex PCR, while the TCRdb copy is restricted to in-frame clones and leaves out a portion. The sample has around 190,000 clones, 75% to 90% seen once. This clone was counted a few times. The sequenced sample consisted of peripheral blood. This TCR derives from a man in his 60s with acute or convalescent COVID-19. The chain links TRBV6-1 to TRBJ1-5; a weak D match, TRBD1 (5 bases). The CDR3 loop is CASSDYGGQPQHF. The CDR3 coding sequence is TGTGCCAGCAGTGATTACGGGGGTCAGCCCCAGCATTTT.